The 3 T cell receptor beta chains below all came from one sample that was sequenced in a study of HIV-infected patients and healthy controls. No cell fractionation was done, so the repertoire covers all unsorted peripheral blood T cells. cDNA was made from approximately 500 ng RNA using alpha and beta constant primers. Each of the alpha and beta chains got its own library through chain-specific third strand synthesis with indices. TCRdb analysed the 5' RACE reads with MiXCR anew, one entry per CDR3 protein. This sample has 15,000 to 20,000 distinct CDR3 sequences; 9.5% to 13% occur once, and the top ten carry about 3%. The specimen was blood. The receptors originated from an adult in good health.

The J gene is TRBJ2-3, the V gene TRBV10-1; the D is unclear. The germline gives CDR1 WNHNN, CDR2 SYGVQD (reference sequence). Trimming cost V 6 bases and J 0 bases, with 25 bases left between them. This CDR3 is 19 amino acids long. The CDR3 bases are TGCGCCAGCAGGGCCCCCCCCCCCCCGGCCCCTCGGAGCACAGATACGCAGTATTTT. This sequence encodes CASRAPPPPAPRSTDTQYF.

This clonotype was seen ten or more times. The genes are TRBV5-6 and TRBJ2-5; D may be TRBD1 (5 bases). Looked up from germline, CDR1 is SGHDT and CDR2 is YYEEEE. Between the trimmed V and J ends, which lost 4 bases and 2 bases, there was a span of 18 bases. This CDR3 has 16 residues. CDR3 DNA sequence: TGTGCCAGCAGCACTCTCTGGGGCCGGCGACAAGAGACCCAGTACTTC. It specifies CASSTLWGRRQETQYF.

This clonotype is medium-sized (0.01 to 0.1%) by share. The J gene is TRBJ2-1, the V gene TRBV6-5; either TRBD1 or TRBD2 may supply D (5 bases each). The CDR3 totals 15 residues. V lost 5 bases and J lost 8, with 19 bases in between. Germline V lookup: CDR1 MNHEY, CDR2 SVGAGI. CDR3 coding DNA: TGTGCCAGCAGTCCCGGGGCCGCTCGAATCGATGAGCAGTTCTTC. Translating it yields CASSPGAARIDEQFF.